These 14 T cell receptor beta chains share one sample of origin, sequenced in a study of cytotoxic CD8 clonotypes in ibrutinib-treated CLL. The protocol was immunoSEQ multiplex PCR, while the TCRdb copy is restricted to in-frame clones and leaves out a portion. The sample lists approximately 90,000 clones, 77% occurring once. The sequencing used PBMCs, collected after 24 months of ibrutinib treatment. These receptors all stem from a human donor with chronic lymphocytic leukemia.

This clone has only one observation. The chain is built from TRBV5-4 and TRBJ2-2; D is unclear. V was clipped by 4 bases and J by 5 bases, with 9 bases between them. Germline CDR1 SGHNT, CDR2 YYREEE (reference sequence). The CDR3 extends over 13 amino acids. The CDR3 coding sequence is TGTGCCAGCAGCCCGATGGGAACCGGGGAGCTGTTTTTT. Protein sequence: CASSPMGTGELFF.

The J gene is TRBJ2-1, the V gene TRBV6-1; D possibly corresponds to TRBD1 (5 bases). V gave up 4 bases and J gave up 1 base, with 8 bases separating them. The CDR3 is 14 amino acids. Germline-derived CDR1 and CDR2 are MNHNS and SASEGT. The CDR3 reads CASSGQGSYNEQFF. DNA of the CDR3: TGTGCCAGCAGTGGCCAGGGTTCCTACAATGAGCAGTTCTTC.

The chain joins TRBV11-3 to TRBJ2-3; no clear D gene. The CDR3 has 15 residues. The V gene lost 4 bases and the J gene lost 1 base, with 12 bases spanning the gap. Germline values: CDR1 SGHNT, CDR2 YENEEA. CDR3 nucleotide sequence: TGTGCCAGCAGCTCAAGAAAAACGGGCACAGATACGCAGTATTTT. Residues: CASSSRKTGTDTQYF.

This rearrangement joins TRBV11-2 to TRBJ1-3; TRBD1 is a possible D gene (5 bases). The CDR3 covers 17 residues. Per germline, CDR1 SGHAT and CDR2 FQNNGV. V lost 0 bases and J lost 0, with 12 bases in between. DNA of the CDR3: TGTGCCAGCAGCTTAGACTCAGGGCGGAACTCTGGAAACACCATATATTTT. Residues: CASSLDSGRNSGNTIYF.

The chain has TRBV6-1 and TRBJ1-3; TRBD1 might be the D (5 bases). Germline-derived CDR1 and CDR2 are MNHNS and SASEGT. This CDR3 is 14 amino acids long. Trimming stripped 3 bases from V and 2 bases from J, with 8 bases between. CDR3 nucleotides: TGTGCCAGCAGTGATGGGGGGGCTGGAAACACCATATATTTT. Translation: CASSDGGAGNTIYF.

This clone showed up just a few times. This chain links TRBV27 with TRBJ2-7; weak D call: TRBD2 (6 bases). There are 13 residues in the CDR3. Looked up from germline, CDR1 is MNHEY and CDR2 is SMNVEV (reference sequence). Between the trimmed V and J ends, which lost 6 bases and 6 bases, there was a span of 15 bases. CDR3 bases: TGTGCCAGCAGCCTGGGGGGAGGTCCCGAGCAGTACTTC. Translated: CASSLGGGPEQYF.

V is TRBV18 and J is TRBJ2-3; D may be TRBD1 or TRBD2 (6 bases each). V lost 3 bases and J lost 1, with 14 bases in between. In germline, CDR1 is KGHSH, CDR2 LQKENI. This CDR3 contains 16 residues. The chain's CDR3 is CASSPLQGGGTDTQYF. DNA of the CDR3: TGTGCCAGCTCACCCCTACAGGGAGGTGGCACAGATACGCAGTATTTT.

The chain combines TRBV10-3 with TRBJ2-4; possible D gene TRBD2, 5 bases. Germline CDR1 is ENHRY and CDR2 is SYGVKD. V was pared by 2 bases and J by 2 bases, with 7 bases between. The CDR3 length is 14 residues. CDR3 sequence reads: CAISEEGSKNIQYF. The CDR3 region has the DNA TGTGCCATCAGTGAGGAGGGTTCCAAAAACATTCAGTACTTC.

The chain has TRBV16 and TRBJ2-7, with a tentative D call TRBD1 (6 bases). The CDR3 runs to 13 residues. From germline, CDR1 is KGHSY and CDR2 FQNENV. V lost 2 bases to trimming and J lost 6 bases, with 11 bases between them. CDR3: CASSQRGIVEQYF. CDR3 nucleotides: TGTGCCAGCAGCCAAAGGGGGATTGTCGAGCAGTACTTC.

This chain joins TRBV28 and TRBJ1-2, with a tentative D call TRBD1 (6 bases). This CDR3 is built from 12 residues. Germline assignment: CDR1 MDHEN and CDR2 SYDVKM. Trimming removed 7 bases at V and 4 bases at J, with 10 bases between. The CDR3, as DNA: TGTGCCAGCAACAGGGAGGGCTATGGCTACACCTTC. Its protein product is CASNREGYGYTF.

This chain links TRBV4-2 with TRBJ1-5; D unresolved. The germline gives CDR1 LGHNA, CDR2 YNFKEQ. CDR3 size: 17 residues. The ends were cut back, 1 base at V and 4 bases at J, with 17 bases in the middle. CDR3 sequence: CASSQGGGRGPNQPQHF. The CDR3 coding sequence is TGTGCCAGCAGCCAAGGGGGAGGTCGAGGTCCAAATCAGCCCCAGCATTTT.

This chain uses TRBV28 with TRBJ1-1, with a possible D match to TRBD1 (6 bases). In germline, CDR1 is MDHEN, CDR2 SYDVKM. Trimming left V 7 bases short and J 3 bases short, with 15 bases between. The CDR3 extends over 14 amino acids. DNA for the CDR3: TGTGCCAGCACTAAAGGGGGAGGGTACACTGAAGCTTTCTTT. This sequence encodes CASTKGGGYTEAFF.

This clone was seen at least ten times. The rearrangement joins TRBV5-6 to TRBJ2-2; unclear D gene. V lost 4 bases and J 7 bases, leaving 8 bases between the germline ends. Per the germline V gene, CDR1 is SGHDT and CDR2 is YYEEEE. The CDR3 loop spans 12 amino acids. This CDR3 is CASSPINGELFF. The DNA for the CDR3 is TGTGCCAGCAGCCCCATCAACGGGGAGCTGTTTTTT.

This clone has just a few counts. The chain joins TRBV2 to TRBJ1-2; no firm D call. Germline V gene data show CDR1 as SNHLY and CDR2 as FYNNEI. This CDR3 has 13 amino acids. The V gene lost 5 bases and the J gene lost 2 bases, with 9 bases spanning the gap. CDR3 amino acids: CASSREGNYGYTF. The CDR3 DNA sequence: TGTGCCAGCAGTCGTGAGGGCAACTATGGCTACACCTTC.